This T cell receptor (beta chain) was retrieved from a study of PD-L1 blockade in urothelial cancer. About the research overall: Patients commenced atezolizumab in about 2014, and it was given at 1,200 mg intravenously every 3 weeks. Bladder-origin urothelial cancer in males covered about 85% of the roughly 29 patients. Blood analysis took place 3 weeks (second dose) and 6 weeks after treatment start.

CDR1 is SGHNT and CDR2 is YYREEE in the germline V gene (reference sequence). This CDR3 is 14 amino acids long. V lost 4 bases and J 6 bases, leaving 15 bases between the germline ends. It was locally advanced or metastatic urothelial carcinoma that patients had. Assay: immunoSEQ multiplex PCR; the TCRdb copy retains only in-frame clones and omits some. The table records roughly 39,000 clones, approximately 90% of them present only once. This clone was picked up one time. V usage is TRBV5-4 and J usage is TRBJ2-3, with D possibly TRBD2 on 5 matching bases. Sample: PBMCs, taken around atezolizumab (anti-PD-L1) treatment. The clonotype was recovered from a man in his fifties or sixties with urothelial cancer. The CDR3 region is CASSPPVGEDTQYF. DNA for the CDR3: TGTGCCAGCAGCCCACCGGTCGGGGAGGATACGCAGTATTTT.